These 26 T cell receptor beta chains originate from one sample sequenced in a study of T cells in Graves' hyperthyroidism and ophthalmopathy. Authors of the study amplified TCR beta CDR3 regions from RNA transcripts. During a first-round RT-PCR of the TCR CDR3, the HTBI primer set was used. TCRdb re-analysed the multiplex PCR reads in MiXCR, keeping a single row per CDR3 protein. The table records 750,000 to 900,000 distinct CDR3 sequences, over 35% of them present only once. The sequenced sample consisted of blood. These receptors all come from a man younger than 35 with Graves' hyperthyroidism.

This clonotype was counted between two and nine times. The chain joins TRBV4-1 to TRBJ2-5; 10 bases map to TRBD1. V trimming: 4 bases; J trimming: 5 bases; junction bases outside the gene matches: 10. Per the germline V gene, CDR1 is MGHRA and CDR2 is YSYEKL. The CDR3 is 16 residues long. Here the CDR3 DNA reads TGCGCCAGCAGCCCCACAAAGGGGACAGGGGTTGAGACCCAGTACTTC. Its translation is CASSPTKGTGVETQYF.

This clonotype was seen at least ten times. One end of the junction fails to match germline, which may point to a read error. The J gene is TRBJ1-1, the V gene TRBV2; D is ambiguous. The CDR3 consists of 13 residues. CDR1 and CDR2 (germline): SNHLY, FYNNEI. CDR3 in amino acids: CATSGPWNTEAFF. Written as DNA, the CDR3 is TGTGCCACCAGTGGGCCGTGGAACACTGAAGCTTTCTTT. Full variable domain (rest looked up from reference TRBV2 and TRBJ1-1): EPEVTQTPSHQVTQMGQEVILRCVPISNHLYFYWYRQILGQKVEFLVSFYNNEISEKSEIFDDQFSVERPDGSNFTLKIRSTKLEDSAMYFCATSGPWNTEAFFGQGTRLTVV.

In its sample, this clonotype was seen many times. The CDR3 spells CASSRTARGNAEAFF. The CDR3 DNA reads TGTGCCAGCAGCAGAACTGCGAGGGGAAACGCTGAAGCTTTCTTT. This chain links TRBV7-9 with TRBJ1-1; TRBD1 might be the D (5 bases). CDR1 SEHNR and CDR2 FQNEAQ come from the germline V gene (reference sequence). CDR3 size: 15 residues. Between the trimmed V and J ends, which lost 5 bases and 6 bases, there was a span of 19 bases.

This rearrangement joins TRBV4-1 to TRBJ1-5, with no clear D. Per germline, CDR1 MGHRA and CDR2 YSYEKL. The CDR3 runs to 14 residues. With 3 bases removed from V and 3 bases from J, the gap between germline ends came to 9 bases. In DNA form, the CDR3 reads TGCGCCAGCAGCCAGCTCGAAACCAATCAGCCCCAGCATTTT. Its protein product is CASSQLETNQPQHF.

At least ten counts were recorded for this clonotype. The genes are TRBV29-1 and TRBJ2-7, with 9 bases identical to TRBD1. The CDR3 totals 13 residues. The germline CDR1 and CDR2 sequences are SQVTM and ANQGSEA. The J segment lost 5 bases and the V segment lost 7 bases, leaving 9 bases of the junction unmatched. This CDR3 reads CSALTGGTHEQYF. CDR3 bases: TGCAGCGCCCTGACAGGGGGGACTCACGAGCAGTACTTC.

This clonotype appeared once. This sequence may be a read error, since a much larger clone differs from it by one base. V and J are TRBV29-1 and TRBJ2-7; D could derive from TRBD1 or TRBD2 (5 bases each). Germline lookup yields CDR1 SQVTM and CDR2 ANQGSEA. The CDR3 spans 13 residues. CDR3 DNA: TGCAGCGGACACAGTGGGGGTTCCTACGGGCAGTACTTC. Protein: CSGHSGGSYGQYF.

This clonotype was counted once. One end of the junction fails to match germline, which may point to a read error. V usage is TRBV7-4 and J usage is TRBJ1-6, with D possibly being TRBD1 (6 bases). The CDR3 consists of 14 residues. Per the germline V gene, CDR1 is SGHVT and CDR2 is SQSDAQ. DNA for the CDR3: TGTGCCAGCAGCGGGGGGCCCTACAATTCACCCCTCCACTTT. Translated, it gives CASSGGPYNSPLHF.

This clonotype has just a few counts. CDR3 DNA: TGCAGCGTCGACAGGGGACGTGAGCAGTTCTTC. It encodes CSVDRGREQFF. The chain carries TRBV29-1 and TRBJ2-7; TRBD1 matches 8 bases. The J call may be in error: the DNA end matches TRBJ2-1 better. The length of the CDR3 is 11 residues. The V gene's germline CDR1 is SQVTM and CDR2 ANQGSEA.

Regarding this clonotype: The junction and the germline gene differ at one end; a read error may be behind it. The V gene is TRBV7-2, the J gene TRBJ1-3; D gene uncertain. Germline values: CDR1 SGHTA, CDR2 FQGNSA. This CDR3 has 17 amino acids. The CDR3 region has the DNA TGCGCCAGCAGCCAAGGAGCCCCTTTGGGTCGGGGAAACACCATATATTTT. This gives the protein CASSQGAPLGRGNTIYF.

This clonotype showed up just once. Possible read error: a much larger clone is one base away. This chain uses TRBV7-9 with TRBJ2-5, with 10 bases lining up with TRBD1. Trimming cost V 6 bases and J 1 base; bases outside gene matches: 5. Germline lookup yields CDR1 SEHNR and CDR2 FQNEAQ (reference sequence). The CDR3 is made up of 15 amino acids. CDR3 loop: CASRPGTGAQETQYF. The DNA of the CDR3 is TGTGCCAGCAGGCCCGGGACAGGGGCCCAAGAGACCCAGTACTTC.

A few counts support this clonotype. The rearrangement uses TRBV7-2 and TRBJ1-5; perhaps TRBD1 as D (5 bases). Germline loops: CDR1 SGHTA, CDR2 FQGNSA. The CDR3 spans 15 residues. V was clipped by 4 bases and J by 2 bases, with 12 bases between them. For the CDR3, the DNA is TGTGCCAGCAGCTCCCAGGGTGTGGGCAATCAGCCCCAGCATTTT. It yields the protein CASSSQGVGNQPQHF. The full variable domain, in which reference TRBV7-2 and TRBJ1-5 provide the parts outside the CDR3, is GAGVSQSPSNKVTEKGKDVELRCDPISGHTALYWYRQSLGQGLEFLIYFQGNSAPDKSGLPSDRFSAERTGGSVSTLTIQRTQQEDSAVYLCASSSQGVGNQPQHFGDGTRLSIL.

As to this clonotype: This clone may be a read error of a much larger clone one base away. This chain joins TRBV7-6 and TRBJ1-6; the D is unclear. CDR3 length equals 14 residues. Looked up from germline, CDR1 is SGHVS and CDR2 is FNYEAQ. The CDR3, as DNA: TGTGCCAGAAGCTTAGAGCTGGATAATTCACCCCTCCACTTT. Protein: CARSLELDNSPLHF.

This clonotype occurred many times. The V and J genes are TRBV7-2 and TRBJ1-6; D is ambiguous. Germline CDR1 reads SGHTA; CDR2 reads FQGNSA. The V gene lost 4 bases and the J gene lost 9 bases, with 7 bases spanning the gap. This CDR3 has 12 amino acids. The CDR3 DNA reads TGTGCCAGCAGCTCCAGAGCTTCACCCCTCCACTTT. It is translated as CASSSRASPLHF. Filled out from reference TRBV7-2 and TRBJ1-6, the complete variable domain reads GAGVSQSPSNKVTEKGKDVELRCDPISGHTALYWYRQSLGQGLEFLIYFQGNSAPDKSGLPSDRFSAERTGGSVSTLTIQRTQQEDSAVYLCASSSRASPLHFGNGTRLTVT.

This clonotype was detected a few times. This chain uses TRBV19 with TRBJ1-1, with 9 bases that match TRBD1. In germline, CDR1 is LNHDA, CDR2 SQIVND (reference sequence). J was trimmed by 2 bases and V by 0 bases; bases with no gene match: 10. This CDR3 spans 18 amino acids. CDR3 nucleotide sequence: TGTGCCAGTAGTATAGATGAGGGGAACAGGGGGCCTAACACTGAAGCTTTCTTT. This translates into CASSIDEGNRGPNTEAFF.

V and J are TRBV20-1 and TRBJ2-7, with a possible D match to TRBD2 (5 bases). The CDR3 consists of 12 residues. Trimming pared 5 bases from V and 0 bases from J, leaving 8 bases between. Germline CDR1 is DFQATT and CDR2 is SNEGSKA (reference sequence). This CDR3 reads CSAQRGSYEQYF. CDR3 nucleotides: TGCAGTGCTCAACGGGGCTCCTACGAGCAGTACTTC.

V is TRBV29-1 and J is TRBJ1-2; the D is unclear. Between the trimmed V and J ends, which lost 4 bases and 3 bases, there was a span of 6 bases. Germline values: CDR1 SQVTM, CDR2 ANQGSEA. CDR3 length equals 11 residues. Here the CDR3 reads CSVVEDYGYTF. DNA of the CDR3: TGCAGCGTTGTCGAGGACTATGGCTACACCTTC. Together with reference TRBV29-1 and TRBJ1-2, the CDR3 gives the full variable domain: SAVISQKPSRDICQRGTSLTIQCQVDSQVTMMFWYRQQPGQSLTLIATANQGSEATYESGFVIDKFPISRPNLTFSTLTVSNMSPEDSSIYLCSVVEDYGYTFGSGTRLTVV.

This clonotype was seen only a few times. CDR3 sequence: CSAKLARGGYEQYF. Written as DNA, the CDR3 is TGCAGTGCTAAACTCGCCCGGGGGGGCTACGAGCAGTACTTC. The genes are TRBV20-1 and TRBJ2-7, with 8 positions matching TRBD2. The CDR3 extends over 14 amino acids. Germline V gives CDR1 DFQATT, CDR2 SNEGSKA (reference sequence). Germline trimming cut 4 bases from V and 3 bases from J; bases unmatched to any gene: 8.

This clonotype showed up many times. This rearrangement joins TRBV7-9 to TRBJ1-1, with D possibly matching TRBD1 (5 bases). V shed 6 bases and J shed 6 bases, with 14 bases lying between them. Germline CDR1 and CDR2: SEHNR and FQNEAQ (reference sequence). The CDR3 loop spans 13 amino acids. In DNA, the CDR3 is TGTGCCAGCAGTCCGACAGTACGCGCTGAAGCTTTCTTT. Protein: CASSPTVRAEAFF.

This clonotype was seen ten or more times. The J gene is TRBJ2-5, the V gene TRBV10-3, with TRBD2 identical over 10 bases. The junction had 13 bases not matched to a gene; V was cut back by 2 bases and J by 7 bases. The V gene's germline CDR1 is ENHRY and CDR2 SYGVKD. CDR3 length equals 17 residues. As DNA, the CDR3 is TGTGCCATCAGTGAGGGGGGGCCTAGCGGGAGTCCGACGACCCAGTACTTC. Its translation: CAISEGGPSGSPTTQYF.

To note about this clonotype: The final CDR3 position lacks the conserved phenylalanine or tryptophan, pointing to a likely read error. CDR3 nucleotides: TGTGCCAGTAGTATAGATAGGAGTGAAGCTTTCCTT. Encoded protein: CASSIDRSEAFL. This sequence joins TRBV19 and TRBJ1-1; no clear D gene. Trimming removed 0 bases from V and 7 bases from J, with 6 bases in between. The CDR3 loop spans 12 amino acids. Germline V gene sequence: CDR1 LNHDA, CDR2 SQIVND (reference sequence).

For this clonotype: This may be a read error: a much more frequent sequence differs by one nucleotide. This chain uses TRBV2 with TRBJ2-6, with no clear D. This CDR3 has 15 amino acids. CDR1 and CDR2 from the germline V gene are SNHLY and FYNNEI. The CDR3 DNA reads TGTGCCAGCATCCTCCTCCCAACTGGGACCAACGTCCTGACTTTC. Translating gives CASILLPTGTNVLTF.

This clonotype was detected many times. V usage is TRBV20-1 and J usage is TRBJ1-5; D gene ambiguous. This CDR3 has 12 amino acids. With 3 bases removed from V and 5 bases from J, the gap between germline ends came to 8 bases. Germline V gives CDR1 DFQATT, CDR2 SNEGSKA (reference sequence). In nucleotides, the CDR3 is TGCAGTGCTAGTACCGGGGATCAGCCCCAGCATTTT. It translates to CSASTGDQPQHF.

This clonotype was seen many times. The chain employs TRBV15 and TRBJ1-5; D gene ambiguous. Looked up from germline, CDR1 is LNHNV and CDR2 is YYDKDF (reference sequence). V dropped 0 bases and J dropped 2 bases, with 5 bases sitting between them. This CDR3 has 14 residues. This CDR3 is CATSRDMGNQPQHF. The CDR3, as DNA: TGTGCCACCAGCAGAGATATGGGCAATCAGCCCCAGCATTTT.

At least ten counts were recorded for this clonotype. The V gene is TRBV10-3, the J gene TRBJ1-5; TRBD1 agrees at 8 bases. With 4 bases clipped from V and 6 bases from J, the junction kept 2 bases outside the gene matches. Germline V lookup: CDR1 ENHRY, CDR2 SYGVKD. The CDR3 length is 13 residues. CDR3 sequence: CAISGTGSQPQHF. The DNA of the CDR3 is TGTGCCATCAGTGGGACAGGGTCTCAGCCCCAGCATTTT.

CDR3 loop: CASSLLSNEKLFF. The CDR3 nucleotides are TGTGCCAGCAGCTTACTCAGTAATGAAAAACTGTTTTTT. The rearrangement links TRBV7-2 to TRBJ1-4; D is unresolved. CDR3 size: 13 residues. The germline V gene encodes CDR1 SGHTA and CDR2 FQGNSA. Trimming left V 2 bases short and J 4 bases short, with 5 bases between.

The J gene is TRBJ2-5, the V gene TRBV15, with unresolved D. The CDR3 is made up of 13 amino acids. With 0 bases removed from V and 8 bases from J, the gap between germline ends came to 10 bases. Germline V CDR1 and CDR2: LNHNV, YYDKDF (reference sequence). In DNA form, the CDR3 reads TGTGCCACCAGCAGAGATTCCGGAAACACCCAGTACTTC. Translating gives CATSRDSGNTQYF.